A selection of T cell receptor beta chains follows, all from one sample in a study of shared clonotypes between healthy human individuals. Profiling relied on immunoSEQ multiplex PCR, and the TCRdb table lists in-frame clones only, not all of them. The sample lists some 1,900,000 clones; just under 95% were seen once. Sequencing was performed on naive CD8+ T cells sorted from blood. These receptors were collected from a man younger than 35 in good health. Each CDR3 is given with its conserved first and last residue. D genes are given only for firm matches. Size is stated for part of the rows, as once, few or many counts, or as a class when the clone is expanded.

clone_size j_call d_call cdr3_length v_call cdr3_nt cdr3_aa
NA TRBJ2-3 TRBD2 14 TRBV29-1 TGCAGCGTCGGGGGGTCAACTAGCACAGATACGCAGTATTTT CSVGGSTSTDTQYF
NA TRBJ1-2 NA 15 TRBV27 TGTGCCAGCAGTCCGGGGCCGGGGGCTAGCTATGGCTACACCTTC CASSPGPGASYGYTF
NA TRBJ1-2 NA 10 TRBV19 TGTGCCAGTAGTCAGGATGGCTACACCTTC CASSQDGYTF
NA TRBJ2-1 TRBD2 16 TRBV5-1 TGCGCCAGCAGCTTGGTCGGACTAGCGGGGTTCAATGAGCAGTTCTTC CASSLVGLAGFNEQFF
NA TRBJ1-1 NA 13 TRBV7-6 TGTGCCAGCAGCACGGGCATGAACACTGAAGCTTTCTTT CASSTGMNTEAFF
NA TRBJ1-4 NA 14 TRBV28 TGTGCCAGCAGTTTAATGGGCGAGAATGAAAAACTGTTTTTT CASSLMGENEKLFF
NA TRBJ2-1 TRBD1 14 TRBV5-1 TGCGCCAGCAGCTTCGGACAGGGGTACAATGAGCAGTTCTTC CASSFGQGYNEQFF
NA TRBJ2-7 NA 12 TRBV11-2 TGTGCCAGCAGCCCTAACGGGTACGAGCAGTACTTC CASSPNGYEQYF
once TRBJ2-1 NA 13 TRBV10-3 TGTGCCACAGGGGCCGAACCTGACAATGAGCAGTTCTTC CATGAEPDNEQFF
NA TRBJ2-3 NA 15 TRBV27 TGTGCCAGCTGCCCCCTGAGGGGGGGAACAGATACGCAGTATTTT CASCPLRGGTDTQYF
NA TRBJ2-1 NA 17 TRBV5-1 TGCGCCAGCAGCTTGATGGTTCCCCAGGGGTCCTACAATGAGCAGTTCTTC CASSLMVPQGSYNEQFF
NA TRBJ1-2 NA 13 TRBV5-6 TGTGCCAGCAGCCTTGGAGGGGGAAGCGGCTACACCTTC CASSLGGGSGYTF
NA TRBJ2-2 NA 14 TRBV2 TGTGCCAGCAGCCCAGGATCCTGGTCTTGGGAGCTGTTTTTT CASSPGSWSWELFF
NA TRBJ2-5 TRBD1 14 TRBV15 TGTGCCACCAGCAGCGCCCCAGGGGGACGTGTGGAGTACTTC CATSSAPGGRVEYF
NA TRBJ2-3 NA 13 TRBV27 TGTGCCAGCATTAACCAGACCTCAGATACGCAGTATTTT CASINQTSDTQYF
NA TRBJ2-5 TRBD2 15 TRBV10-2 TGCGCCAGCAGTGAGGGCGGGGGGGCCGGTGAGACCCAGTACTTC CASSEGGGAGETQYF
NA TRBJ2-7 TRBD2 14 TRBV5-4 TGTGCCAGCAGCCCTGGAGGACTAGGCTACGAGCAGTACTTC CASSPGGLGYEQYF